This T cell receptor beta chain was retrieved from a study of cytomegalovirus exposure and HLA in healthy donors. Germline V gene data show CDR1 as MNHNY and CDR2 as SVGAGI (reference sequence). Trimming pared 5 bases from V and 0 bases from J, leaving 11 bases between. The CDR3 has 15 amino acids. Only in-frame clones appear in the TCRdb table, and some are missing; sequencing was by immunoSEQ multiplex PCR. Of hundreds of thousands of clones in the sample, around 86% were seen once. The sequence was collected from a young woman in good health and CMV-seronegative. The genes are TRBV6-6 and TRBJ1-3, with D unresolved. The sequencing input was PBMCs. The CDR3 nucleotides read TGTGCCAGCAGTAACCCAGTACGCTCTGGAAACACCATATATTTT. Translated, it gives CASSNPVRSGNTIYF.